One and the same sample provided the 23 T cell receptor beta chains below, sequenced in a study of cytomegalovirus exposure and HLA in healthy donors. 13 Jbeta primers and 60 Vbeta primers were used for the PCR. Using immunoSEQ multiplex PCR, the repertoire was profiled, and TCRdb retains in-frame clones only, with some absent. The sample lists tens of thousands of clones; more than 60% were seen once. The sample comprised PBMCs. The source of these receptors is a male donor in good health and CMV-seropositive.

The chain carries TRBV14 and TRBJ2-2, with D possibly TRBD1 on 6 matching bases. Per the germline V gene, CDR1 is SGHDN and CDR2 is FVKESK. Trimming took off 4 bases at V and 1 base at J, with 13 bases between the two ends. This CDR3 contains 16 residues. DNA of the CDR3: TGTGCCAGCAGCCCCTTAGGGGGTAGGAACACCGGGGAGCTGTTTTTT. Translation: CASSPLGGRNTGELFF.

This clone turned up a few times. The chain has TRBV4-1 and TRBJ1-6; 8 bases are a match to TRBD1. J gave up 7 bases and V 2 bases, and 7 bases lay outside the gene matches. The CDR3 spans 16 residues. CDR1 is MGHRA and CDR2 is YSYEKL in the germline V gene. The CDR3 loop reads CASSQPYRDRNSPLHF. In DNA form, the CDR3 reads TGCGCCAGCAGCCAACCCTACAGGGACAGGAATTCACCCCTCCACTTT.

This chain links TRBV7-9 with TRBJ2-3; 10 bases are shared with TRBD2. The CDR3 totals 17 residues. J gave up 3 bases and V 3 bases, and 9 bases lay outside the gene matches. Germline V gene lookup returns CDR1 SEHNR and CDR2 FQNEAQ (reference sequence). This CDR3 reads CASSFPGLARQTDTQYF. The CDR3 coding sequence is TGTGCCAGCAGCTTTCCGGGACTAGCGAGACAGACAGATACGCAGTATTTT.

V is TRBV30 and J is TRBJ2-5, with 9 bases aligning to TRBD1. The CDR3 runs 13 residues. V shed 4 bases and J 5 bases; nucleotides not matched to a gene: 5. The germline V gene has CDR1 GTSNPN and CDR2 SVGIG (reference sequence). This CDR3 reads CAWTTGGAETQYF. For the CDR3, the DNA is TGTGCCTGGACCACAGGGGGCGCTGAGACCCAGTACTTC.

The J gene is TRBJ2-3, the V gene TRBV6-4; TRBD2 agrees at 8 bases. The J segment lost 6 bases and the V segment lost 6 bases, leaving 5 bases of the junction unmatched. The CDR3 consists of 13 residues. Germline assignment: CDR1 MRHNA and CDR2 SNTAGT. The CDR3 bases are TGTGCCAGCAGCCTCCGGGGGGGGGATACGCAGTATTTT. Protein sequence: CASSLRGGDTQYF.

The genes are TRBV4-1 and TRBJ2-7; weak D call: TRBD2 (6 bases). V was clipped by 4 bases and J by 6 bases, with 16 bases between them. The V gene's germline CDR1 is MGHRA and CDR2 YSYEKL. This CDR3 contains 14 residues. This CDR3 is CASSPRDFLSEQYF. The DNA of the CDR3 is TGCGCCAGCAGCCCACGGGACTTCCTTTCCGAGCAGTACTTC.

This chain links TRBV5-1 with TRBJ1-4; TRBD1 is a possible D gene (6 bases). Trimming removed 5 bases from V and 2 bases from J, with 19 bases in between. The CDR3 loop spans 17 amino acids. Germline V gene data show CDR1 as SGHRS and CDR2 as YFSETQ. CDR3 loop: CASSIAGVRATNEKLFF. The CDR3 DNA reads TGCGCCAGCAGTATCGCAGGGGTTCGGGCCACTAATGAAAAACTGTTTTTT.

This clone was seen repeatedly, ten times or more. V and J are TRBV4-3 and TRBJ2-5; TRBD1 matches at 11 bases. The CDR3 length is 16 residues. V was pared by 0 bases and J by 5 bases, with 5 bases of the junction left unmatched. Germline V CDR1 and CDR2: LGHNA, YSLEER. CDR3 sequence (DNA): TGCGCCAGCAGCCAAGACCGGACAGGGGGCGGGGAGACCCAGTACTTC. Its translation: CASSQDRTGGGETQYF.

The chain combines TRBV5-4 with TRBJ2-3, with TRBD1 identical over 7 bases. J lost 0 bases, V lost 0 bases, and 1 base had no gene match. Looked up from germline, CDR1 is SGHNT and CDR2 is YYREEE (reference sequence). This CDR3 region has 15 residues. The chain's CDR3 is CASSLGQGSTDTQYF. CDR3 bases: TGTGCCAGCAGCTTGGGACAGGGTAGCACAGATACGCAGTATTTT.

The CDR3 region has the DNA TGTGCCAGCAGCCGGGCTAGCGGGAAATACAATGAGCAGTTCTTC. Its protein is CASSRASGKYNEQFF. This chain uses TRBV4-2 with TRBJ2-1; 9 bases agree with TRBD2. CDR3 length: 15 residues. The ends lost 4 bases at V and 4 bases at J; junction bases unmatched: 5. In germline, CDR1 is LGHNA, CDR2 YNFKEQ.

The chain combines TRBV7-9 with TRBJ2-3; 10 positions agree with TRBD2. J was trimmed by 4 bases and V by 2 bases; bases with no gene match: 12. CDR3 size: 18 residues. Per germline, CDR1 SEHNR and CDR2 FQNEAQ (reference sequence). CDR3 DNA: TGTGCCAGCAGCTTATTGAGGAGCGGGAGGGTGGTAGCAGATACGCAGTATTTT. Its translation: CASSLLRSGRVVADTQYF. Complete variable domain (other parts from reference TRBV7-9 and TRBJ2-3): DTGVSQNPRHKITKRGQNVTFRCDPISEHNRLYWYRQTLGQGPEFLTYFQNEAQLEKSRLLSDRFSAERPKGSFSTLEIQRTEQGDSAMYLCASSLLRSGRVVADTQYFGPGTRLTVL.

The CDR3, as DNA: TGTGCCAGCAGCTTGAACGTGGGAGATGGCTACACCTTC. It translates to CASSLNVGDGYTF. This sequence joins TRBV5-6 and TRBJ1-2, with unresolved D. The CDR3 has 13 amino acids. V was cut by 1 base and J by 6 bases, with 10 bases left in between. Germline V gives CDR1 SGHDT, CDR2 YYEEEE.

This rearrangement joins TRBV7-9 to TRBJ2-1; no reliable D call. Germline lookup yields CDR1 SEHNR and CDR2 FQNEAQ (reference sequence). Trimming removed 5 bases from V and 3 bases from J, with 8 bases in between. CDR3 length: 13 residues. CDR3 DNA: TGTGCCAGCAGCCCCCCCGGCTACAATGAGCAGTTCTTC. This sequence encodes CASSPPGYNEQFF.

The chain uses TRBV7-8 and TRBJ2-6; D possibly corresponds to TRBD2 (6 bases). Germline V gene lookup returns CDR1 SGHVS and CDR2 FQNEAQ. The CDR3 extends over 16 amino acids. V lost 5 bases to trimming and J lost 1 base, with 12 bases between them. The CDR3 DNA follows: TGTGCCAGCAGCCTCGGGCGGGGTTCTGGGGCCAACGTCCTGACTTTC. This codes for CASSLGRGSGANVLTF.

The chain uses TRBV5-6 and TRBJ1-2; TRBD1 aligns across 9 bases. This CDR3 has 15 amino acids. Germline trimming cut 4 bases from V and 4 bases from J; bases unmatched to any gene: 8. Germline-derived CDR1 and CDR2 are SGHDT and YYEEEE. In DNA form, the CDR3 reads TGTGCCAGCAGCCGGACAGGGGTTTGGGGCTATGGCTACACCTTC. Its translation is CASSRTGVWGYGYTF.

This clone was counted a few times. The chain couples TRBV4-3 to TRBJ2-7; no clear D gene. Trimming left V 0 bases short and J 1 base short, with 10 bases between. Germline V lookup: CDR1 LGHNA, CDR2 YSLEER. The CDR3 contains 15 residues. CDR3 coding DNA: TGCGCCAGCAGCCAAGATGATGGGCAGTCCTACGAGCAGTACTTC. It is translated as CASSQDDGQSYEQYF.

J is TRBJ1-5 and V is TRBV19; D is unclear. Germline V CDR1 and CDR2: LNHDA, SQIVND (reference sequence). The CDR3 contains 15 residues. V lost 1 base to trimming and J lost 3 bases, with 10 bases between them. The CDR3 spells CASSIGRFANQPQHF. The CDR3 DNA sequence: TGTGCCAGTAGTATAGGCAGGTTTGCCAATCAGCCCCAGCATTTT.

For the CDR3, the DNA is TGTGCCAGCTCTCCCTCCCGCGACAGGGCGAACACTGAAGCTTTCTTT. Amino acids: CASSPSRDRANTEAFF. The rearrangement uses TRBV2 and TRBJ1-1, with 7 bases lining up with TRBD1. The germline V gene has CDR1 SNHLY and CDR2 FYNNEI. V dropped 8 bases and J dropped 1; count of bases not matched to a gene: 13. There are 16 residues in the CDR3. Looking up the rest from reference TRBV2 and TRBJ1-1 gives the full variable domain: EPEVTQTPSHQVTQMGQEVILRCVPISNHLYFYWYRQILGQKVEFLVSFYNNEISEKSEIFDDQFSVERPDGSNFTLKIRSTKLEDSAMYFCASSPSRDRANTEAFFGQGTRLTVV.

The V call is TRBV28, the J call TRBJ1-4, with 12 positions matching TRBD1. The CDR3 extends over 14 amino acids. Losses at the gene ends were 5 bases for V and 8 bases for J; bases not matched to a gene: 3. Germline CDR1 and CDR2: MDHEN and SYDVKM. The CDR3 region has the DNA TGTGCCAGCAGTCCGGGACAGGGGGCGGAAAAACTGTTTTTT. Translation: CASSPGQGAEKLFF.

This chain uses TRBV25-1 with TRBJ1-1; D may be TRBD1 (5 bases). This CDR3 has 17 residues. V shed 2 bases and J shed 4 bases, with 20 bases lying between them. The germline CDR1 and CDR2 sequences are MGHDK and SYGVNS. CDR3 DNA: TGTGCCAGCAGTGAACAGGGTTGGGATATCTCTGTCACTGAAGCTTTCTTT. This codes for CASSEQGWDISVTEAFF.

The rearrangement uses TRBV11-1 and TRBJ2-2; 10 nucleotides align to TRBD1. Germline values: CDR1 SGHAT, CDR2 FQDESV (reference sequence). Trimming at V came to 3 bases and at J to 5 bases, leaving 3 bases not matched to a gene. The CDR3 is made up of 15 amino acids. DNA of the CDR3: TGTGCCAGCAGCTTTGGACAGGGGGGGACCGGGGAGCTGTTTTTT. Its protein product is CASSFGQGGTGELFF.

The chain has TRBV6-4 and TRBJ2-5; D is undetermined. Gene TRBJ2-7 matches the end of the DNA better, so the J call may be wrong. The CDR3 length is 13 residues. Germline values: CDR1 MRHNA, CDR2 SNTAGT. The CDR3 region is CASSEFQTGEQYF. The CDR3 DNA is TGTGCCAGCAGTGAATTCCAGACTGGCGAGCAGTACTTC.

The V gene is TRBV30, the J gene TRBJ2-4; possible D gene TRBD1, 6 bases. The CDR3 covers 11 residues. Between the trimmed V and J ends, which lost 0 bases and 14 bases, there was a span of 11 bases. CDR1 GTSNPN and CDR2 SVGIG come from the germline V gene (reference sequence). CDR3 sequence reads: CAWSVGGFEYF. The CDR3 DNA sequence: TGTGCCTGGAGTGTAGGGGGTTTCGAGTACTTC.